The T cell receptor (beta chain) described here comes from a study of T cell responses to AZD1222 COVID-19 vaccine. About this clone itself: Its target is unknown.

TCRdb's table, derived via immunoSEQ multiplex PCR, lists solely in-frame clones and lacks some. The repertoire holds about 160,000 clones, with approximately 94% as singletons. The CDR3 has 15 amino acids. V gave up 5 bases and J gave up 7 bases; unmatched junction bases: 8. Germline-derived CDR1 and CDR2 are MNHNY and SVGAGI (reference sequence). Study conclusions and caveats: Among the donors, most were white British and more were female, and clonal diversity was possibly underestimated. Reportedly, nearly half of unique spike TCRs recognized epitopes outside B.1.351/B.1.1.7 mutations.

This TCR was sampled from an adult who received the AZD1222 COVID-19 vaccine. The sample was peripheral blood, taken 28 days after the second AZD1222 dose. The V and J genes are TRBV6-6 and TRBJ2-1, with 10 bases matching TRBD2. CDR3 region: CASSLAGARRNEQFF. The CDR3 nucleotides read TGTGCCAGCAGTCTAGCGGGAGCGAGGAGGAATGAGCAGTTCTTC.